One sample yielded the 31 T cell receptor beta chains listed below, sequenced in a study of blood T cell repertoires in COVID-19. Here immunoSEQ multiplex PCR was the method, and the copy in TCRdb shows in-frame clones only, minus some. The data contain 200,000 to 250,000 clones, 88% of them seen just once; the ten biggest clones take up around 1.4%. The sequenced sample was peripheral blood. These TCRs come from a man older than 75 with acute or convalescent COVID-19.

J is TRBJ2-7 and V is TRBV21-1; TRBD1, the table's D call, was not compared with the DNA. TRBV21-1 is listed as a pseudogene. CDR3 length: 18 residues. CDR3 region: CASSKVGPRDRLSYEQYF. CDR3 sequence (DNA): TGTGCCAGCAGCAAAGTTGGGCCCCGGGACAGGTTATCCTACGAGCAGTACTTC.

The V call is TRBV5-6, the J call TRBJ1-1; perhaps TRBD1 as D (5 bases). CDR3 length: 14 residues. V gave up 2 bases and J gave up 1 base, with 9 bases separating them. Germline V CDR1 and CDR2: SGHDT, YYEEEE. The CDR3, as DNA: TGTGCCAGCAGCTTCAGGGATAGGAACACTGAAGCTTTCTTT. As protein: CASSFRDRNTEAFF.

This clone was seen once. The chain links TRBV4-3 to TRBJ1-2, with D maybe TRBD1 (5 bases). The ends were cut back, 0 bases at V and 3 bases at J, with 11 bases in the middle. This CDR3 is built from 15 residues. Germline-derived CDR1 and CDR2 are LGHNA and YSLEER. The chain's CDR3 is CASSQDRGWDYGYTF. The CDR3 DNA sequence: TGCGCCAGCAGCCAAGATAGGGGTTGGGACTATGGCTACACCTTC.

V gene TRBV19 combines with J gene TRBJ2-1, with 11 bases matching TRBD2. CDR3 length equals 15 residues. J was trimmed by 7 bases and V by 4 bases; bases with no gene match: 6. Looked up from germline, CDR1 is LNHDA and CDR2 is SQIVND (reference sequence). Here the CDR3 reads CASSTTSGSQNEQFF. CDR3 in DNA: TGTGCCAGTAGTACAACTAGCGGGAGTCAAAATGAGCAGTTCTTC.

The CDR3 here is CASSLGPWAEAFF. In nucleotides, the CDR3 is TGTGCCAGCAGTTTAGGTCCATGGGCGGAAGCTTTCTTT. V is TRBV6-5 and J is TRBJ1-1; D not resolved. This CDR3 region has 13 residues. The V gene lost 4 bases and the J gene lost 8 bases, with 14 bases spanning the gap. Germline values: CDR1 MNHEY, CDR2 SVGAGI.

V gene TRBV5-1 combines with J gene TRBJ2-5; D is perhaps TRBD2 (6 bases). Between the trimmed V and J ends, which lost 0 bases and 5 bases, there was a span of 14 bases. CDR1 is SGHRS, CDR2 YFSETQ, per germline. The CDR3 covers 15 residues. The CDR3 coding sequence is TGCGCCAGCAGCTTGGGTCCCACTAGCCGCGAGACCCAGTACTTC. This codes for CASSLGPTSRETQYF.

This clone was detected once. The CDR3 here is CSVILGDSNEKLFF. CDR3 sequence (DNA): TGCAGCGTTATTTTGGGGGACAGTAATGAAAAACTGTTTTTT. This sequence joins TRBV29-1 and TRBJ1-4, with 7 bases that match TRBD1. CDR1 and CDR2 from the germline V gene are SQVTM and ANQGSEA. The CDR3 runs 14 residues. Germline trimming cut 5 bases from V and 4 bases from J; bases unmatched to any gene: 7.

This chain joins TRBV5-8 and TRBJ2-6, with D unresolved. The CDR3 is 16 residues long. CDR1 SGHTS and CDR2 YDEGEE come from the germline V gene. V lost 0 bases and J 4 bases, leaving 11 bases between the germline ends. CDR3 bases: TGTGCCAGCAGCTTGGGGTGGGCCCTAGGGGCCAACGTCCTGACTTTC. As protein: CASSLGWALGANVLTF.

J is TRBJ1-2 and V is TRBV6-5; 8 bases agree with TRBD1. CDR1 MNHEY and CDR2 SVGAGI come from the germline V gene. The CDR3 sequence is 15 residues long. V gave up 0 bases and J gave up 2 bases; unmatched junction bases: 2. CDR3 sequence reads: CASSYSGTGNYGYTF. For the CDR3, the DNA is TGTGCCAGCAGTTACTCGGGGACAGGAAACTATGGCTACACCTTC.

The genes are TRBV10-3 and TRBJ1-4; TRBD1 matches at 7 bases. With V trimmed by 5 bases and J by 0 bases, 6 bases remained unmatched. Germline V gives CDR1 ENHRY, CDR2 SYGVKD. This CDR3 has 16 residues. The CDR3 protein is CAISTTGAATNEKLFF. In nucleotides, the CDR3 is TGTGCCATCAGTACCACAGGGGCAGCAACTAATGAAAAACTGTTTTTT.

The V gene is TRBV6-1, the J gene TRBJ1-3; perhaps TRBD1 as D (6 bases). This CDR3 spans 17 amino acids. Deletions cut 3 bases from V and 0 bases from J, with 15 bases between. From germline, CDR1 is MNHNS and CDR2 SASEGT. The CDR3 here is CASSDSNRASSGNTIYF. The CDR3 DNA reads TGTGCCAGCAGTGATTCCAACAGGGCCAGCTCTGGAAACACCATATATTTT.

The chain uses TRBV10-3 and TRBJ1-5; D possibly corresponds to TRBD1 (6 bases). From germline, CDR1 is ENHRY and CDR2 SYGVKD. This CDR3 region has 13 residues. V was cut by 6 bases and J by 4 bases, with 10 bases left in between. This chain's CDR3 is CAISLGQNQPQHF. DNA of the CDR3: TGTGCCATCAGCCTGGGACAAAATCAGCCCCAGCATTTT.

This chain connects TRBV5-1 to TRBJ2-2; TRBD2 might be the D (5 bases). This CDR3 has 14 amino acids. The germline V gene has CDR1 SGHRS and CDR2 YFSETQ. V lost 0 bases and J 5 bases, leaving 8 bases between the germline ends. CDR3 coding DNA: TGCGCCAGCAGCTTGGACACGGGGACCGGGGAGCTGTTTTTT. It is translated as CASSLDTGTGELFF. Supplemented by reference TRBV5-1 and TRBJ2-2, the full variable domain reads KAGVTQTPRYLIKTRGQQVTLSCSPISGHRSVSWYQQTPGQGLQFLFEYFSETQRNKGNFPGRFSGRQFSNSRSEMNVSTLELGDSALYLCASSLDTGTGELFFGEGSRLTVL.

The V call is TRBV19, the J call TRBJ2-4; D might be TRBD2 (7 bases). The CDR3 spans 13 residues. Trimming shortened V by 3 bases and J by 8 bases, and 11 bases separated the two germline ends. Germline V gene sequence: CDR1 LNHDA, CDR2 SQIVND (reference sequence). This CDR3 reads CASSMGGRDIQYF. The CDR3 bases are TGTGCCAGTAGTATGGGGGGGCGGGACATTCAGTACTTC.

A note on this clone: Other DNA sequences from this sample encode an identical CDR3 as well. The gene calls are TRBV2 and TRBJ1-5; 9 bases line up with TRBD1. V was clipped by 6 bases and J by 4 bases; unmatched bases: 4. Germline CDR1 SNHLY, CDR2 FYNNEI. This CDR3 is built from 14 residues. The CDR3 loop reads CASSGQGSNQPQHF. The CDR3 bases are TGTGCCAGCAGCGGACAGGGGAGTAATCAGCCCCAGCATTTT.

V is TRBV21-1 and J is TRBJ2-2; the table's D call, TRBD1, has no DNA check behind it. TRBV21-1 counts as a pseudogene. This CDR3 is built from 18 residues. CDR3 in amino acids: CASSSRDSASRTTGELFF. The CDR3, as DNA: TGTGCCAGCAGCAGCCGGGACAGCGCGTCTAGGACCACCGGGGAGCTGTTTTTT.

The V and J genes are TRBV4-1 and TRBJ2-5, with 9 positions matching TRBD2. The length of the CDR3 is 18 residues. After removal of 1 base from V and 0 bases from J, the junction contained 9 bases not matched to a gene. In germline, CDR1 is MGHRA, CDR2 YSYEKL. CDR3 sequence (DNA): TGCGCCAGCAGCCAAGTGGTGAGAGCGGGAGGAAACCAAGAGACCCAGTACTTC. It is translated as CASSQVVRAGGNQETQYF.

The genes are TRBV4-3 and TRBJ1-2; 11 bases map to TRBD1. V trimming: 1 base; J trimming: 4 bases; junction bases outside the gene matches: 2. CDR1 and CDR2 from the germline V gene are LGHNA and YSLEER. The CDR3 covers 15 residues. The CDR3 spells CASSQAGQGGYGYTF. The CDR3 DNA reads as TGCGCCAGCAGCCAAGCGGGACAGGGGGGCTATGGCTACACCTTC.

The genes are TRBV5-4 and TRBJ2-3; tentative D call: TRBD1 (6 bases). CDR1 is SGHNT, CDR2 YYREEE, per germline (reference sequence). Trimming took off 9 bases at V and 2 bases at J, with 10 bases between the two ends. This CDR3 is 12 amino acids long. The CDR3: CAIQGSTDTQYF. CDR3 in DNA: TGTGCCATACAGGGTTCCACAGATACGCAGTATTTT.

The table lists this clone with a count of one. This chain connects TRBV4-2 to TRBJ1-5; weak D call: TRBD1 (5 bases). The germline CDR1 and CDR2 sequences are LGHNA and YNFKEQ. CDR3 length equals 13 residues. V was pared by 3 bases and J by 4 bases, with 7 bases between. CDR3 in amino acids: CASSQTENQPQHF. The CDR3 DNA sequence: TGTGCCAGCAGCCAGACAGAAAATCAGCCCCAGCATTTT.

This clone was recorded once. V gene TRBV7-9 combines with J gene TRBJ1-1, with 8 nucleotides matching TRBD1. With 5 bases clipped from V and 0 bases from J, the junction kept 5 bases outside the gene matches. Germline V gene data show CDR1 as SEHNR and CDR2 as FQNEAQ (reference sequence). The CDR3 is 15 amino acids. The chain's CDR3 is CASSPGQGLNTEAFF. CDR3 DNA sequence: TGTGCCAGCAGCCCCGGACAGGGACTGAACACTGAAGCTTTCTTT.

The chain joins TRBV11-2 to TRBJ1-1; no definite D call. From germline, CDR1 is SGHAT and CDR2 FQNNGV. This CDR3 is built from 14 residues. V lost 0 bases and J 9 bases, leaving 14 bases between the germline ends. The CDR3 is CASSLESWARQAFF. DNA for the CDR3: TGTGCCAGCAGCTTAGAATCATGGGCCAGACAAGCTTTCTTT.

This clone appeared a single time. The chain uses TRBV11-3 and TRBJ2-3; D is perhaps TRBD1 (5 bases). Germline CDR1 is SGHNT and CDR2 is YENEEA. This CDR3 has 19 amino acids. The V end lost 0 bases, the J end lost 3 bases, and 22 bases lay between the germline ends. CDR3: CASSLESGAQGWGTDTQYF. The DNA of the CDR3 is TGTGCCAGCAGCTTAGAGTCAGGAGCGCAGGGTTGGGGTACAGATACGCAGTATTTT.

The CDR3 nucleotides read TGTGCCAGCAGCCCAGCGGGGTCTGGGAATGAGCAGTTCTTC. Residues: CASSPAGSGNEQFF. The chain couples TRBV7-9 to TRBJ2-1; 7 bases agree with TRBD2. There are 14 residues in the CDR3. Germline CDR1 is SEHNR and CDR2 is FQNEAQ (reference sequence). V shed 5 bases, J shed 7 bases, and the junction held 8 bases outside the gene matches.

The chain carries TRBV7-2 and TRBJ2-6; 7 nucleotides agree with TRBD1. CDR1 is SGHTA, CDR2 FQGNSA, per germline. After removal of 4 bases from V and 0 bases from J, the junction contained 6 bases not matched to a gene. The CDR3 has 17 amino acids. The CDR3 loop is CASSSGQPSSGANVLTF. CDR3 bases: TGTGCCAGCAGCTCGGGACAGCCCAGCTCTGGGGCCAACGTCCTGACTTTC.

This clone was seen more than once but under ten times. The rearrangement joins TRBV5-4 to TRBJ1-1; D possibly corresponds to TRBD1 (6 bases). Per the germline V gene, CDR1 is SGHNT and CDR2 is YYREEE (reference sequence). V was cut by 2 bases and J by 10 bases, with 24 bases left in between. This CDR3 spans 16 amino acids. The CDR3 is CASSFWGRRSIVGAFF. CDR3 bases: TGTGCCAGCAGCTTCTGGGGGCGCCGAAGTATTGTGGGAGCTTTCTTT.

The V and J genes are TRBV2 and TRBJ2-1, with D hard to call. With 8 bases removed from V and 7 bases from J, the gap between germline ends came to 12 bases. The CDR3 runs to 12 residues. Germline CDR1 and CDR2: SNHLY and FYNNEI. The CDR3 bases are TGTGCCAGCGCCCCCCAGAGGAATGAGCAGTTCTTC. Translating it yields CASAPQRNEQFF.

CDR3 nucleotides: TGTGCCAGCAGCTTCGAGCCTGGAAACACCATATATTTT. Its translation: CASSFEPGNTIYF. V and J are TRBV7-3 and TRBJ1-3; no clear D gene. The CDR3 contains 13 residues. Trimming removed 3 bases from V and 2 bases from J, with 5 bases in between. Looked up from germline, CDR1 is SGHTA and CDR2 is FQGTGA.

The chain has TRBV4-3 and TRBJ1-4; 7 bases are shared with TRBD1. Germline CDR1 and CDR2: LGHNA and YSLEER. Germline trimming cut 3 bases from V and 2 bases from J; bases unmatched to any gene: 6. The CDR3 is 16 amino acids. CDR3 sequence (DNA): TGCGCCAGCAGCCATTACAGGGGCGGGACTAATGAAAAACTGTTTTTT. It is translated as CASSHYRGGTNEKLFF.

The chain joins TRBV7-9 to TRBJ2-7; D remains ambiguous. The length of the CDR3 is 11 residues. Germline V gene lookup returns CDR1 SEHNR and CDR2 FQNEAQ (reference sequence). The V end was cut by 4 bases, the J end by 7 bases, with 8 bases between. This CDR3 reads CASSSNSEQYF. CDR3 bases: TGTGCCAGCAGCTCCAACAGTGAGCAGTACTTC.

The V call is TRBV7-6, the J call TRBJ2-5; 13 bases fit TRBD2. Germline-derived CDR1 and CDR2 are SGHVS and FNYEAQ. The CDR3 has 18 residues. J was trimmed by 5 bases and V by 2 bases; bases with no gene match: 11. The DNA of the CDR3 is TGTGCCAGCAGCTTAAATACCGGACTAGCGGGGGCACGGGAGACCCAGTACTTC. This codes for CASSLNTGLAGARETQYF.